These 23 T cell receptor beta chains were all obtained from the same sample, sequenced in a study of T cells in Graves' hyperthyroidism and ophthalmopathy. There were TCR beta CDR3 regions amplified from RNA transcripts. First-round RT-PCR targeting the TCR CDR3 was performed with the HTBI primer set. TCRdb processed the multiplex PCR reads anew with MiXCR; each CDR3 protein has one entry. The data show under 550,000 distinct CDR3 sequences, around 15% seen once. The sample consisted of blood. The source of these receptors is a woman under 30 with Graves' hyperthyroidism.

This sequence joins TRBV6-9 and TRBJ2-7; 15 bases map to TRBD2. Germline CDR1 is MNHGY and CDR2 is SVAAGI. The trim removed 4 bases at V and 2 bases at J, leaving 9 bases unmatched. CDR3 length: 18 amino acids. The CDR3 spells CASSWGLAGGGLTYEQYF. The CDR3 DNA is TGTGCCAGCAGTTGGGGACTAGCGGGAGGTGGGCTAACCTACGAGCAGTACTTC.

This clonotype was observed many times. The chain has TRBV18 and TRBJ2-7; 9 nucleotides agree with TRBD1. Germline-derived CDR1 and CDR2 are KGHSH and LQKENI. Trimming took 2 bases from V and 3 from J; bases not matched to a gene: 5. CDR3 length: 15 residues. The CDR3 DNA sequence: TGTGCCAGCTCACCAGGTCCGGGACAGGGCTACGAGCAGTACTTC. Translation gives CASSPGPGQGYEQYF.

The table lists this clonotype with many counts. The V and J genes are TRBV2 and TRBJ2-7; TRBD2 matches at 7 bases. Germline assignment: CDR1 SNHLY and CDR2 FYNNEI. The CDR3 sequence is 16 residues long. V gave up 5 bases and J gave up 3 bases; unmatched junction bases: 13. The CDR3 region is CASSYTLADLSYEQYF. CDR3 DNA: TGTGCCAGCAGTTACACTCTAGCGGATTTAAGCTACGAGCAGTACTTC. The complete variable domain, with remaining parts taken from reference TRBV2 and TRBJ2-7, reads EPEVTQTPSHQVTQMGQEVILRCVPISNHLYFYWYRQILGQKVEFLVSFYNNEISEKSEIFDDQFSVERPDGSNFTLKIRSTKLEDSAMYFCASSYTLADLSYEQYFGPGTRLTVT.

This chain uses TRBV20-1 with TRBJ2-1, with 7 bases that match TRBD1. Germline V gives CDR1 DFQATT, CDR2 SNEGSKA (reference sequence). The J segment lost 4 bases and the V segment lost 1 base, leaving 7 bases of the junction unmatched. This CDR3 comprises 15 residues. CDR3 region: CSARGFGTDYNEQFF. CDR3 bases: TGCAGTGCTAGAGGCTTCGGGACAGATTACAATGAGCAGTTCTTC.

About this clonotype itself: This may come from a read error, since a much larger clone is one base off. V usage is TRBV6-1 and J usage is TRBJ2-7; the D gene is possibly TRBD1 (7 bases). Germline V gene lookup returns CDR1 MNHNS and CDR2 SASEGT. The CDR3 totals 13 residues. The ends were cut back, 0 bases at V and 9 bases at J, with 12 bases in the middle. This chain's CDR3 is CASSEASRGVQYF. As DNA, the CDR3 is TGTGCCAGCAGTGAAGCCTCCAGGGGGGTGCAGTACTTC.

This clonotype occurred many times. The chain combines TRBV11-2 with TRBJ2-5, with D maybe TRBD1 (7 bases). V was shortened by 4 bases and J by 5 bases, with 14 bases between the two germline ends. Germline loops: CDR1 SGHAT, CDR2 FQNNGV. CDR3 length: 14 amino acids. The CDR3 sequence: CASSWRDSRETQYF. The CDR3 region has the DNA TGTGCCAGCAGCTGGCGGGACAGCAGGGAGACCCAGTACTTC.

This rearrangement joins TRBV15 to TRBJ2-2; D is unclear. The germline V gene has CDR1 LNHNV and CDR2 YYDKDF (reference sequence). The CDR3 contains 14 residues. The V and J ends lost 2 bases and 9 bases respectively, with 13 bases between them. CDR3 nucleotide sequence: TGTGCCACCAGCAGAAACCTAGGCTTTAGGGAGCTGTTTTTT. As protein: CATSRNLGFRELFF.

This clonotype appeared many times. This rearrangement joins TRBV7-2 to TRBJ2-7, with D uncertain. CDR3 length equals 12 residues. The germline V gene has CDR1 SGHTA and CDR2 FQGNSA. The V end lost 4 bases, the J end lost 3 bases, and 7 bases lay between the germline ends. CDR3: CASSSQLYEQYF. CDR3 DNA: TGTGCCAGCAGCTCACAGCTCTACGAGCAGTACTTC. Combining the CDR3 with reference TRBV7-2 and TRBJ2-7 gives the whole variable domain GAGVSQSPSNKVTEKGKDVELRCDPISGHTALYWYRQSLGQGLEFLIYFQGNSAPDKSGLPSDRFSAERTGGSVSTLTIQRTQQEDSAVYLCASSSQLYEQYFGPGTRLTVT.

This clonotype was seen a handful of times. CDR3 amino acids: CASSLGTGHGELFF. As DNA, the CDR3 is TGTGCCAGCAGCCTCGGGACAGGTCACGGGGAGCTGTTTTTT. This chain connects TRBV5-5 to TRBJ2-2, with TRBD1 matching over 8 bases. V shed 4 bases and J 7 bases; nucleotides not matched to a gene: 6. CDR1 and CDR2 (germline): SGHKS, YYEKEE (reference sequence). The length of the CDR3 is 14 residues.

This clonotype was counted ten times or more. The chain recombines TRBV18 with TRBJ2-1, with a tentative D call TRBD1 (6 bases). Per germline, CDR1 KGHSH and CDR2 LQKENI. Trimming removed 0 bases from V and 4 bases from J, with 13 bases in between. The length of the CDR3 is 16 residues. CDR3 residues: CASSPPLGQGYNEQFF. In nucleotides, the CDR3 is TGTGCCAGCTCACCACCGCTTGGGCAGGGGTACAATGAGCAGTTCTTC. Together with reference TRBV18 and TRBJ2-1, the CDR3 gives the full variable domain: NAGVMQNPRHLVRRRGQEARLRCSPMKGHSHVYWYRQLPEEGLKFMVYLQKENIIDESGMPKERFSAEFPKEGPSILRIQQVVRGDSAAYFCASSPPLGQGYNEQFFGPGTRLTVL.

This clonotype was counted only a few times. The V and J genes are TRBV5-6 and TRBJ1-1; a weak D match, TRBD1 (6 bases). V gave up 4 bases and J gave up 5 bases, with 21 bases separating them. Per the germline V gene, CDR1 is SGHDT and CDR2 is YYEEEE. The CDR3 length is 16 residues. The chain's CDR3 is CASSKRARGRDTEAFF. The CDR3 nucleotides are TGTGCCAGCAGCAAAAGAGCCAGGGGTCGAGATACTGAAGCTTTCTTT.

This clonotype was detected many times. CDR3 DNA: TGTGCCAGCAGGTCTACCGGGACTCTCCCGGGGGAGACCCAGTACTTC. Amino acids: CASRSTGTLPGETQYF. This chain joins TRBV12-3 or TRBV12-4 and TRBJ2-5; possible D gene TRBD2, 6 bases. V was trimmed by 6 bases and J by 5 bases, leaving 22 bases between them. CDR3 length: 16 amino acids.

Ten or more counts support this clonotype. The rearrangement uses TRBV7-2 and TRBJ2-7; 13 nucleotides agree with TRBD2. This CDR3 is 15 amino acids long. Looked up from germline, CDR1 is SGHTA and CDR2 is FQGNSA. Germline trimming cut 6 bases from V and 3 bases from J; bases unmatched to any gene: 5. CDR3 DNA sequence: TGTGCCAGCAGTTCCGGGACTAGCGGGATCTACGAGCAGTACTTC. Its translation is CASSSGTSGIYEQYF.

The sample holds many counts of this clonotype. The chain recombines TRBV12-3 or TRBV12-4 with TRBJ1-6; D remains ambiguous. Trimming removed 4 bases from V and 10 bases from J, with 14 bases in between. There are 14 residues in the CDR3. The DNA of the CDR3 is TGTGCCAGCAGTTCCGGCCCCGTGGGGTCACCCCTCCACTTT. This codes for CASSSGPVGSPLHF.

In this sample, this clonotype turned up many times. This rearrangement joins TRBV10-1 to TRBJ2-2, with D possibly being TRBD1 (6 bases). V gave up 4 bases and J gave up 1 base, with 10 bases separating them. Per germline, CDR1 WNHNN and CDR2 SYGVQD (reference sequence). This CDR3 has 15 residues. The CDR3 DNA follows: TGCGCCAGCAGTGGGGGGCGCGGGAACACCGGGGAGCTGTTTTTT. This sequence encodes CASSGGRGNTGELFF.

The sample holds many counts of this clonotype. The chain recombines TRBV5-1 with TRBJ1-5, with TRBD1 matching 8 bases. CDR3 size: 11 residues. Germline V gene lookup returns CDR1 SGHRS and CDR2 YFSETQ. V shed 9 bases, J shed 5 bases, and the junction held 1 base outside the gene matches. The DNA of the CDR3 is TGCGCCAAACAGGGGGATCAGCCCCAGCATTTT. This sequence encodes CAKQGDQPQHF.

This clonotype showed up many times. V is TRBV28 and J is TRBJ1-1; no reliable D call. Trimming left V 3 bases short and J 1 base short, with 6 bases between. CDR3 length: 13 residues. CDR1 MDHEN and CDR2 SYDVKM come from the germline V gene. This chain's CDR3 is CASSFQENTEAFF. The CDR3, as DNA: TGTGCCAGCAGTTTTCAGGAGAACACTGAAGCTTTCTTT.

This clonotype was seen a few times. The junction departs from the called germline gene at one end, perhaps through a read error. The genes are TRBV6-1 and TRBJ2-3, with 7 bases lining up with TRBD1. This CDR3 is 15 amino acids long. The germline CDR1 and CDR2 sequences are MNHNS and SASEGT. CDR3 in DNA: TGTGCCAGCAGAGAAGGGACAGTTAGCACAGATACGCAGTATTTT. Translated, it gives CASREGTVSTDTQYF.

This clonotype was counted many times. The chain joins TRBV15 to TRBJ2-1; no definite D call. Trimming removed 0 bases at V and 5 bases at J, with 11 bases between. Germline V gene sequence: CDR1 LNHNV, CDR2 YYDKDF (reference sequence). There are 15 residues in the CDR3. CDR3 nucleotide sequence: TGTGCCACCAGCAGAGATATCTCTGTAAACAATGAGCAGTTCTTC. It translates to CATSRDISVNNEQFF.

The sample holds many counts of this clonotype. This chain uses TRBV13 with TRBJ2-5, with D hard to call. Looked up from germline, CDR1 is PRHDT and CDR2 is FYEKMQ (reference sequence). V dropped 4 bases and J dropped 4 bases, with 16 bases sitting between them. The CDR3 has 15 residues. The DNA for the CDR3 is TGTGCCAGCAGCTATAGTGTTGGGTTGGCAGAGACCCAGTACTTC. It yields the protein CASSYSVGLAETQYF.

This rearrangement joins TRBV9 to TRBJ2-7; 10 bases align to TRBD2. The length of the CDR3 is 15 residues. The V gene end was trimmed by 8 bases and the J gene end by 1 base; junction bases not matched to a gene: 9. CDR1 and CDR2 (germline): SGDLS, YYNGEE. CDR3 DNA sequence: TGTGCCAGTAGTTCAACGACTAGCGGGTCCTACGAGCAGTACTTC. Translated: CASSSTTSGSYEQYF.

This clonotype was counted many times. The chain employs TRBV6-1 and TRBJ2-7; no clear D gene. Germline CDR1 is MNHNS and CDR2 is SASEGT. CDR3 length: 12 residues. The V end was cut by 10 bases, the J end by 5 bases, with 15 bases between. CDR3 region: CAIGNSGHEQYF. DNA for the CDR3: TGTGCCATCGGAAACAGTGGCCACGAGCAGTACTTC.

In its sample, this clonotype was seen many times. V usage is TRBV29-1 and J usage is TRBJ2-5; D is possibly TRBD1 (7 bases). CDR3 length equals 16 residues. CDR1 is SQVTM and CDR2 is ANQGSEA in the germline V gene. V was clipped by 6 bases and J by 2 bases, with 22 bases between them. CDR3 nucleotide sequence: TGCAGCGTCGCTGAGGCGGGACAGCCGGGACAAGAGACCCAGTACTTC. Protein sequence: CSVAEAGQPGQETQYF.